The source of this T cell receptor (beta chain) is a study of vaccination and CD4 T cells after COVID-19. Overall study context: The post-COVID sampling time was a median about 100 days after diagnosis, ranging from 35 to 161. The authors used overlapping spike peptides from SARS-CoV-2, HCoV-NL63, HCoV-OC43 and HCoV-229E to stimulate cells. Each control was exposed to a CEFX pool, an HIV-1 Nef pool, or no peptide at all.

Worth noting for this clonotype: Antigen unknown.

The treatment: approximately nine-day PBMC culture with coronavirus spike peptide pools or control peptides (ViraFEST assay). Sequencing of cultured CD4+ T cell DNA used the Oncomine TCR Beta short-read assay. DNA came from CD4+ T cells after culture. TCRdb redid the calling of the PCR reads with MiXCR, one entry per CDR3 protein. The data hold under 20,000 distinct CDR3 sequences, with approximately 40% observed a single time. CDR3 length equals 15 residues. Germline V gene lookup returns CDR1 SGHTA and CDR2 FQGNSA. J was trimmed by 7 bases and V by 4 bases; bases with no gene match: 6. The chain has TRBV7-2 and TRBJ1-4, with 10 bases that match TRBD1. Sequencing was done on a sample of cultured CD4+ T cells from blood. This sequence was found in a human donor with COVID-19. CDR3 sequence: CASSSRQGAREKLFF. The CDR3 nucleotides are TGTGCCAGCAGCTCACGACAGGGGGCGCGTGAAAAACTGTTTTTT.